The entry below gives a single TCR beta chain sequence along with its context. This specimen belongs to a study of blood T cell repertoires in COVID-19. Study context: Sources were T cells, B-cell-depleted T cells, or PBMCs; the material itself was cDNA or gDNA.

Using immunoSEQ multiplex PCR, the repertoire was profiled, and TCRdb retains in-frame clones only, with some absent. The sample has 50,000 or so clones, about 83% seen once. Trimming took off 7 bases at V and 2 bases at J, with 7 bases between the two ends. The CDR3 is 12 residues long. Germline CDR1 SGHDT, CDR2 YYEEEE. Sample: peripheral blood. This sequence originates from a woman aged 80 or over with acute or convalescent COVID-19. The chain links TRBV5-6 to TRBJ1-5; possibly TRBD1 for D (6 bases). The CDR3 is CASHRGNQPQHF. CDR3 DNA sequence: TGTGCCAGCCACAGGGGCAATCAGCCCCAGCATTTT.